This T cell receptor (beta chain) was sequenced in a study of blood T cell repertoires in COVID-19. Assay used: immunoSEQ multiplex PCR; TCRdb lists only in-frame clones, some missing. The sample gives 360,000 or so clones, around 86% of which show up once; roughly 5.1% is in the top ten. CDR3 length equals 13 residues. V dropped 3 bases and J dropped 1 base, with 4 bases sitting between them. The germline V gene encodes CDR1 SGHTA and CDR2 FQGTGA. This TCR was recovered from a woman between 50 and 59 years old who had recovered from COVID-19. The chain couples TRBV7-3 to TRBJ2-1; D is ambiguous. The material sequenced was PBMCs or T cells enriched from blood (not recorded which). The CDR3 is CASSFESYNEQFF. The CDR3 coding sequence is TGTGCCAGCAGCTTTGAGTCCTACAATGAGCAGTTCTTC. The full variable domain, completed using reference TRBV7-3 and TRBJ2-1, is GAGVSQTPSNKVTEKGKYVELRCDPISGHTALYWYRQSLGQGPEFLIYFQGTGAADDSGLPNDRFFAVRPEGSVSTLKIQRTERGDSAVYLCASSFESYNEQFFGPGTRLTVL.